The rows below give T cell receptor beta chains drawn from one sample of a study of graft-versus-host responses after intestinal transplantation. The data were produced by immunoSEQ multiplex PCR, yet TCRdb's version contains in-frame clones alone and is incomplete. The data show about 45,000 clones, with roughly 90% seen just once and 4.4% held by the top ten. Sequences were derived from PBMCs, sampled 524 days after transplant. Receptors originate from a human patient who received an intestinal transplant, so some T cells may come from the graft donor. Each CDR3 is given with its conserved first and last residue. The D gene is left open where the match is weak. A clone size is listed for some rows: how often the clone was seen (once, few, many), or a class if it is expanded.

DNA: TGTGCCAGCAGTGACCCAGGGGGGAGCTCCTACAATGAGCAGTTCTTC
CDR3: CASSDPGGSSYNEQFF
V: TRBV2
D: NA
J: TRBJ2-1
size: NA

DNA: TGTGCCAGCAGCCTCTGGGACAGGGAGGGTCAGCCCCAGCATTTT
CDR3: CASSLWDREGQPQHF
V: TRBV5-6
D: TRBD1
J: TRBJ1-5
size: NA

DNA: TGTGCCAGCAGCTTAGAAGAAGCTGGGGCCAACGTCCTGACTTTC
CDR3: CASSLEEAGANVLTF
V: TRBV7-8
D: NA
J: TRBJ2-6
size: once

DNA: TGTGCCTGGAGTCGAAGGGGGGGCGCGGGTCATTCACCCCTCCACTTT
CDR3: CAWSRRGGAGHSPLHF
V: TRBV30
D: NA
J: TRBJ1-6
size: NA

DNA: TGTGCCAGCACCTCCAACAAGGCCTCCTACGAGCAGTACTTC
CDR3: CASTSNKASYEQYF
V: TRBV7-2
D: NA
J: TRBJ2-7
size: NA

DNA: TGTGCCAGCAGTTTAGCGGCAGTAGTCAATCAGCCCCAGCATTTT
CDR3: CASSLAAVVNQPQHF
V: TRBV28
D: NA
J: TRBJ1-5
size: NA

DNA: TGTGCCAGCAGCTTAGTCGGCAGCCGGTCGGGGCAGCCCCAGCATTTT
CDR3: CASSLVGSRSGQPQHF
V: TRBV11-3
D: NA
J: TRBJ1-5
size: NA

DNA: TGTGCCAGCAGCCGCAGCGGGAGGTCCACCGGGGAGCTGTTTTTT
CDR3: CASSRSGRSTGELFF
V: TRBV5-4
D: TRBD2
J: TRBJ2-2
size: NA

DNA: TGTGCCAGCAGCTTGGGACTAGCCGAGCAGTTCTTC
CDR3: CASSLGLAEQFF
V: TRBV7-2
D: TRBD2
J: TRBJ2-1
size: NA

DNA: TGTGCCAGCAGTTTCGGGCTTCACAGGGTGGACACTGAAGCTTTCTTT
CDR3: CASSFGLHRVDTEAFF
V: TRBV28
D: NA
J: TRBJ1-1
size: NA

DNA: TGTGCCAGCAGCCCCCGTGGGAGCGGAGGGGCCTACGAGCAGTACTTC
CDR3: CASSPRGSGGAYEQYF
V: TRBV11-3
D: NA
J: TRBJ2-7
size: NA

DNA: TGTGCCAGCAGCCTAATGCACTCTGGAAACACCATATATTTT
CDR3: CASSLMHSGNTIYF
V: TRBV16
D: NA
J: TRBJ1-3
size: NA

DNA: TGTGCCAGCAGTGAAGGCAGGGGCCCCTACAATGAGCAGTTCTTC
CDR3: CASSEGRGPYNEQFF
V: TRBV6-1
D: NA
J: TRBJ2-1
size: once

DNA: TGTGCCAGCAGCGTAGACGGCACCCCTTACGAGCAGTACTTC
CDR3: CASSVDGTPYEQYF
V: TRBV9
D: NA
J: TRBJ2-7
size: NA

DNA: TGTGCCACCAGCAGAGATGGACTAGCGGGAGTTACCGGGGAGCTGTTTTTT
CDR3: CATSRDGLAGVTGELFF
V: TRBV15
D: TRBD2
J: TRBJ2-2
size: NA

DNA: TGTGCCAGCAGTGGCCCCGGGACTAGTCAAGAGACCCAGTACTTC
CDR3: CASSGPGTSQETQYF
V: TRBV2
D: TRBD2
J: TRBJ2-5
size: few

DNA: TGCGCCAGCAGTGACAGAGTAAGAAACAATGAGCAGTTCTTC
CDR3: CASSDRVRNNEQFF
V: TRBV4-3
D: NA
J: TRBJ2-1
size: NA

DNA: TGTGCCAGCAGTCGTGACAGGAACACTGAAGCTTTCTTT
CDR3: CASSRDRNTEAFF
V: TRBV7-7
D: NA
J: TRBJ1-1
size: NA

DNA: TGTGCCAGCAGCCAAGATTGGCGGGAATGGAATGAGCAGTTCTTC
CDR3: CASSQDWREWNEQFF
V: TRBV14
D: NA
J: TRBJ2-1
size: NA